This T cell receptor beta chain was sequenced during a study of identical twins. Findings of the study overall: Modeled out-of-frame TCR alpha sharing in monozygotic twins fell below observed levels.

Trimming removed 4 bases from V and 2 bases from J; junction bases left unmatched: 10. The CDR3 runs to 17 residues. This clonotype was counted at least ten times. Its antigen is still unknown. TCRdb reprocessed the 5' RACE reads with MiXCR, giving one entry per CDR3 protein. The repertoire holds hundreds of thousands of distinct CDR3 sequences, with over 9% as singletons. The data were also submitted as part of a second study, on yellow fever vaccine responses in identical twins.

The specimen sequenced was PBMCs. The clonotype was recovered from a woman between 18 and 29 years old in good health. V gene TRBV12-3 or TRBV12-4 combines with J gene TRBJ2-1; TRBD2 aligns across 8 bases. CDR3 amino acids: CASSSRLARPAYNEQFF. In DNA form, the CDR3 reads TGTGCCAGCAGTTCAAGACTAGCGCGACCTGCCTACAATGAGCAGTTCTTC.